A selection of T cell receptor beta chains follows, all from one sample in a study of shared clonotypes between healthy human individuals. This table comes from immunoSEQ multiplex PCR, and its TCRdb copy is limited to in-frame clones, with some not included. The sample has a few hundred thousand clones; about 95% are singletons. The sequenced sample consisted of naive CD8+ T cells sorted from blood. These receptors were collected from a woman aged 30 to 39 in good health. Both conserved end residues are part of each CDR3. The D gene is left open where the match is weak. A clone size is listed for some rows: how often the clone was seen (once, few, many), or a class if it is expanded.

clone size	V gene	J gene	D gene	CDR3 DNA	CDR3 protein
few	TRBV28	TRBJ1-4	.	TGTGCCAGCAAGACCCGGGACGGGTTAACGAAAGAAAAACTGTTTTTT	CASKTRDGLTKEKLFF
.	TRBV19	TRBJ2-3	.	TGTGCCAGTAGTATACTAGGGTTTAGCACAGATACGCAGTATTTT	CASSILGFSTDTQYF
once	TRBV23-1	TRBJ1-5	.	TGCGCCAGCAGTTCGCTCAAGAAGAAGAATCAGCCCCAGCATTTT	CASSSLKKKNQPQHF
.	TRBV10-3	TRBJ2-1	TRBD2	TGTGCCATCAGTGATTTCGCCGGGACTAGCGGGAGTAGAACCTACAATGAGCAGTTCTTC	CAISDFAGTSGSRTYNEQFF
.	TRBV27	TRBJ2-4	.	TGTGCCAGCAGTTTATCACGAGTAGCCAAAAACATTCAGTACTTC	CASSLSRVAKNIQYF
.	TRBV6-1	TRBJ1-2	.	TGTGCCAGCAGTGAACATAAGGCAGCCTATGGCTACACCTTC	CASSEHKAAYGYTF
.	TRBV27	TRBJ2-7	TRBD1	TGTGCCAGCACCTTAATGACAGGGGGCGAGCAGTACTTC	CASTLMTGGEQYF
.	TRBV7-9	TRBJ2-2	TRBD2	TGTGCCAGCAGCTTAGGCTGGCGGGAGGCGAACACCGGGGAGCTGTTTTTT	CASSLGWREANTGELFF
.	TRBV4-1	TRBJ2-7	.	TGCGCCAGCAGCCAACGTCAGGGTAGCTCCTACGAGCAGTACTTC	CASSQRQGSSYEQYF
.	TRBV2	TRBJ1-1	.	TGTGCCAGCCTTAGGAAGATGAACACTGAAGCTTTCTTT	CASLRKMNTEAFF